Sequencing of this T cell receptor beta chain was carried out in a study of CD4 T cells in relation to SARS-CoV-2 and coronaviruses. Across the study: The HLA restriction of the shared crossreactive spike epitopes was mapped. Findings and caveats of the study: Compared with monoreactive clones, crossreactive clones showed significantly weaker SARS-CoV-2 expansion.

Notes on this clone: Its specificity is unknown.

TCRdb's table, derived via immunoSEQ multiplex PCR, lists solely in-frame clones and lacks some. The data show 20,000 to 25,000 clones, about three quarters seen once. Unexposed donor CD4+ T cells date from about 2011-2018, before the COVID-19 pandemic. Isolation of CD4+ T cells took place after less than 11 days in culture. Cells permitting, SARS-CoV-2 S/N and four cold-coronavirus spikes were tested on unexposed-donor CD4+ T cells. This CDR3 region has 15 residues. Germline V gives CDR1 SGHNT, CDR2 YYREEE (reference sequence). V dropped 3 bases and J dropped 3; count of bases not matched to a gene: 4.

Source material: CD4+ T cells from PBMCs, cultured in vitro. This clonotype originated in a human donor in good health. This chain connects TRBV5-4 to TRBJ1-2; 11 nucleotides match TRBD1. The CDR3 DNA follows: TGTGCCAGCAGCTCTAGGACAGGGGGCGACTATGGCTACACCTTC. Protein sequence: CASSSRTGGDYGYTF.